One TCR beta chain is described in this entry. Its antigen is unidentified. TCRdb reanalysed the reads using MiXCR and keeps one entry per CDR3 protein. The table lists almost 550,000 distinct CDR3 sequences, more than 15% of them singletons, with 20% to 30% in the top ten. These data belong to a study of T cell repertoires in cytomegalovirus infection. The overall study: Evidence of both CMV infection and a matching HLA type came from public TCR beta signatures.

Study results and limitations: Clonotypes of TCR beta that were HLA-C-restricted and CMV-specific dominated the ex vivo response. The cumulative frequency of public TCR beta families identified carriers of CMV plus the relevant HLA.

Trimming shortened V by 5 bases and J by 0 bases, and 12 bases separated the two germline ends. Germline V gene lookup returns CDR1 KGHSH and CDR2 LQKENI. The CDR3 is 15 residues long. The sequenced sample consisted of CD8+ T cells from PBMCs. This TCR derives from a human donor in good health (CMV status not recorded). Some clones in this sample may be carry-over from other donors' samples. The J gene is TRBJ2-3, the V gene TRBV18; D not certain. The CDR3 loop reads CASSVRLSSTDTQYF. CDR3 DNA: TGTGCCAGCTCAGTTCGATTGTCCAGCACAGATACGCAGTATTTT.